The 8 T cell receptor beta chains below come from one sample, sequenced in a study of cytomegalovirus exposure and HLA in healthy donors. Clones were sequenced by immunoSEQ multiplex PCR, and TCRdb holds only the in-frame ones, with some missing. The table includes around 240,000 clones, about 90% detected once. The sample consisted of PBMCs. The source of these receptors is a woman younger than 35 in good health and CMV-seronegative.

V and J are TRBV27 and TRBJ1-2; possibly TRBD1 for D (5 bases). V shed 2 bases and J shed 3 bases, with 10 bases lying between them. Germline V gene lookup returns CDR1 MNHEY and CDR2 SMNVEV (reference sequence). This CDR3 is 14 amino acids long. In DNA, the CDR3 is TGTGCCAGCAGTTTACCTGGCAGGGACTATGGCTACACCTTC. Its protein is CASSLPGRDYGYTF.

V is TRBV5-4 and J is TRBJ1-3, with 7 bases aligning to TRBD1. CDR3 length: 16 residues. Germline CDR1 SGHNT, CDR2 YYREEE (reference sequence). The V and J ends lost 2 bases and 0 bases, in that order; junction bases with no gene match: 5. The CDR3 region is CASSFDRAHSGNTIYF. The CDR3 DNA reads TGTGCCAGCAGCTTTGACAGGGCGCACTCTGGAAACACCATATATTTT. Full variable domain (outside the CDR3, taken from reference TRBV5-4 and TRBJ1-3): ETGVTQSPTHLIKTRGQQVTLRCSSQSGHNTVSWYQQALGQGPQFIFQYYREEENGRGNFPPRFSGLQFPNYSSELNVNALELDDSALYLCASSFDRAHSGNTIYFGEGSWLTVV.

The chain employs TRBV4-1 and TRBJ1-1; the D is unclear. Between the trimmed V and J ends, which lost 0 bases and 0 bases, there was a span of 5 bases. Per the germline V gene, CDR1 is MGHRA and CDR2 is YSYEKL. There are 14 residues in the CDR3. The CDR3 DNA is TGCGCCAGCAGCCAAGATTCTGTGAACACTGAAGCTTTCTTT. Translating it yields CASSQDSVNTEAFF.

This clone was picked up one time. In DNA form, the CDR3 reads TGCGCCAGCAGCTTGGCAGGGGAAGGAAACACCATATATTTT. Translated: CASSLAGEGNTIYF. The V and J genes are TRBV5-1 and TRBJ1-3; maybe TRBD1 (6 bases). CDR3 size: 14 residues. V shed 0 bases and J shed 4 bases, with 8 bases lying between them. The germline gives CDR1 SGHRS, CDR2 YFSETQ.

The chain recombines TRBV27 with TRBJ2-3, with a weak D call TRBD2 (6 bases). CDR1 and CDR2 (germline): MNHEY, SMNVEV (reference sequence). V lost 7 bases and J 1 base, leaving 15 bases between the germline ends. The CDR3 spans 15 residues. The CDR3 DNA sequence: TGTGCCAGCACCCAGCGGGCCCCTGGCACAGATACGCAGTATTTT. Protein sequence: CASTQRAPGTDTQYF.

The rearrangement joins TRBV5-5 to TRBJ1-5, with 7 bases that match TRBD1. Germline-derived CDR1 and CDR2 are SGHKS and YYEKEE (reference sequence). After removal of 4 bases from V and 5 bases from J, the junction contained 12 bases not matched to a gene. There are 16 residues in the CDR3. The DNA for the CDR3 is TGTGCCAGCAGCCCAAAAGCAGACAGGGACGATCAGCCCCAGCATTTT. Its protein product is CASSPKADRDDQPQHF.

The chain joins TRBV6-6 to TRBJ1-1; 8 positions agree with TRBD1. V lost 5 bases and J lost 3; bases outside the gene matches: 2. The germline gives CDR1 MNHNY, CDR2 SVGAGI (reference sequence). The CDR3 is 13 amino acids. The DNA of the CDR3 is TGTGCCAGCAGTCAGGACAGGGACACTGAAGCTTTCTTT. This translates into CASSQDRDTEAFF.

This clone was found a few times. The chain combines TRBV4-1 with TRBJ2-1, with TRBD1 identical over 11 bases. V shed 3 bases, J shed 6 bases, and the junction held 4 bases outside the gene matches. CDR1 is MGHRA and CDR2 is YSYEKL in the germline V gene. The CDR3 runs to 15 residues. The CDR3 sequence: CASSQGQGVVNEQFF. In nucleotides, the CDR3 is TGCGCCAGCAGCCAGGGACAGGGGGTTGTCAATGAGCAGTTCTTC.